The 25 T cell receptor beta chains given below trace back to one sample, sequenced in a study of siplizumab effects on memory and regulatory T cells. The assay was immunoSEQ multiplex PCR, and TCRdb's table has in-frame clones only and misses some. The sample shows some 64,000 clones, 79% of them seen only once. The sequenced sample consisted of memory CD4+ T cells sorted from blood. These receptors all come from a human donor in good health.

The chain joins TRBV11-2 to TRBJ2-2, with D possibly matching TRBD2 (6 bases). This CDR3 has 15 residues. CDR1 is SGHAT, CDR2 FQNNGV, per germline. V lost 1 base to trimming and J lost 7 bases, with 13 bases between them. CDR3 DNA: TGTGCCAGCAGCTTAGGCGGGATGTACAGCGGGGAGCTGTTTTTT. Encoded protein: CASSLGGMYSGELFF.

This clone was picked up one time. This chain uses TRBV2 with TRBJ1-6, with a tentative D call TRBD1 (6 bases). Trimming left V 6 bases short and J 5 bases short, with 14 bases between. The CDR3 length is 15 residues. Looked up from germline, CDR1 is SNHLY and CDR2 is FYNNEI. The CDR3 protein is CASSADGQNNSPLHF. The CDR3 bases are TGTGCCAGCAGCGCGGACGGACAGAATAATTCACCCCTCCACTTT. Full variable domain (remainder filled in from reference TRBV2 and TRBJ1-6): EPEVTQTPSHQVTQMGQEVILRCVPISNHLYFYWYRQILGQKVEFLVSFYNNEISEKSEIFDDQFSVERPDGSNFTLKIRSTKLEDSAMYFCASSADGQNNSPLHFGNGTRLTVT.

This chain links TRBV5-6 with TRBJ2-3; 14 positions agree with TRBD2. The V segment lost 4 bases and the J segment 2 bases; nucleotides outside the gene matches: 9. The CDR3 sequence is 18 residues long. The germline gives CDR1 SGHDT, CDR2 YYEEEE. The CDR3 loop is CASSQGRTSGGNTDTQYF. In DNA, the CDR3 is TGTGCCAGCAGCCAAGGACGGACTAGCGGGGGGAACACAGATACGCAGTATTTT.

The count of this clone is one. The V and J genes are TRBV29-1 and TRBJ1-5; 12 bases agree with TRBD1. Germline loops: CDR1 SQVTM, CDR2 ANQGSEA. The CDR3 is 14 residues long. V was pared by 6 bases and J by 8 bases, with 8 bases of the junction left unmatched. For the CDR3, the DNA is TGCAGCGTCGCAACCGGGACAGGGGGCGAGCCCCAGCATTTT. It encodes CSVATGTGGEPQHF.

This sequence joins TRBV11-1 and TRBJ1-3; D is ambiguous. With 3 bases removed from V and 0 bases from J, the gap between germline ends came to 12 bases. This CDR3 has 16 amino acids. Germline V gene data show CDR1 as SGHAT and CDR2 as FQDESV (reference sequence). CDR3 sequence (DNA): TGTGCCAGCAGCTTGCGTTCAGCCCGCTCTGGAAACACCATATATTTT. This codes for CASSLRSARSGNTIYF.

The chain employs TRBV29-1 and TRBJ1-2; D is perhaps TRBD1 (6 bases). Per germline, CDR1 SQVTM and CDR2 ANQGSEA. Trimming removed 7 bases from V and 6 bases from J, with 18 bases in between. The CDR3 loop spans 13 amino acids. In DNA, the CDR3 is TGCAGCGCTCTGACAGGCGACGCTCATGGCTACACCTTC. It specifies CSALTGDAHGYTF.

V is TRBV18 and J is TRBJ2-6, with no clear D. Germline lookup yields CDR1 KGHSH and CDR2 LQKENI. Trimming stripped 1 base from V and 1 base from J, with 5 bases between. CDR3 length: 15 residues. CDR3 DNA sequence: TGTGCCAGCTCACCACTGGGGTCTGGGGCCAACGTCCTGACTTTC. Its protein product is CASSPLGSGANVLTF.

The chain is built from TRBV18 and TRBJ2-2; D remains ambiguous. Germline V gene lookup returns CDR1 KGHSH and CDR2 LQKENI. This CDR3 spans 15 amino acids. Trimming left V 1 base short and J 2 bases short, with 8 bases between. The CDR3 DNA reads as TGTGCCAGCTCACCACTGCAGAGAAACACCGGGGAGCTGTTTTTT. Its protein is CASSPLQRNTGELFF.

This sequence joins TRBV11-2 and TRBJ2-2; weak D call: TRBD2 (7 bases). Deletions cut 0 bases from V and 4 bases from J, with 15 bases between. Germline V gene data show CDR1 as SGHAT and CDR2 as FQNNGV. The CDR3 runs 17 residues. The CDR3 DNA reads as TGTGCCAGCAGCTTAGAGAGGCACGGGGGGCCCACCGGGGAGCTGTTTTTT. Translating it yields CASSLERHGGPTGELFF.

This clone was seen only once. The chain links TRBV11-2 to TRBJ2-7; 7 bases are a match to TRBD1. This CDR3 has 14 residues. With 4 bases clipped from V and 2 bases from J, the junction kept 5 bases outside the gene matches. The germline CDR1 and CDR2 sequences are SGHAT and FQNNGV. CDR3 protein: CASSSTGQPYEQYF. The CDR3 coding sequence is TGTGCCAGCAGCTCCACGGGACAGCCCTACGAGCAGTACTTC.

The rearrangement joins TRBV6-1 to TRBJ1-5, with 10 positions matching TRBD1. The CDR3 sequence is 14 residues long. CDR1 and CDR2 from the germline V gene are MNHNS and SASEGT. V gave up 6 bases and J gave up 2 bases; unmatched junction bases: 1. In nucleotides, the CDR3 is TGTGCCAGCAGCGGACAGGGGGGCAATCAGCCCCAGCATTTT. This codes for CASSGQGGNQPQHF.

Turning to this clone: The germline gene is not matched at one end of the junction; a read error may be the cause. This rearrangement joins TRBV7-7 to TRBJ2-1, with D possibly TRBD1 on 6 matching bases. The germline CDR1 and CDR2 sequences are SSHAT and FNYEAQ (reference sequence). This CDR3 contains 14 residues. CDR3 in DNA: TGTGCCAGCGGCTTACAGGGAGATTACAATGAGCAGTTCTTC. Amino acid sequence: CASGLQGDYNEQFF.

The chain couples TRBV30 to TRBJ1-6; a weak D match, TRBD1 (6 bases). The V end was cut by 3 bases, the J end by 8 bases, with 14 bases between. CDR3 length equals 14 residues. Germline assignment: CDR1 GTSNPN and CDR2 SVGIG (reference sequence). The CDR3 DNA sequence: TGTGCCTGGAGCCCAACAGGGTTACATTCACCCCTCCACTTT. It codes for CAWSPTGLHSPLHF.

CDR3 sequence: CASSLPGISETQYF. CDR3 coding DNA: TGTGCCAGCAGTTTACCCGGGATCTCAGAGACCCAGTACTTC. J is TRBJ2-5 and V is TRBV28, with D perhaps TRBD2 (5 bases). CDR1 is MDHEN, CDR2 SYDVKM, per germline. The CDR3 covers 14 residues. V shed 2 bases and J shed 4 bases, with 11 bases lying between them.

This clone was seen just once. The CDR3 protein is CASSPSGGLDNEQFF. For the CDR3, the DNA is TGTGCCAGCAGCCCCAGCGGGGGTCTCGACAATGAGCAGTTCTTC. The V and J genes are TRBV7-3 and TRBJ2-1; 8 bases align to TRBD2. The CDR3 is made up of 15 amino acids. The germline V gene encodes CDR1 SGHTA and CDR2 FQGTGA. With V trimmed by 5 bases and J by 5 bases, 8 bases remained unmatched.

This clone is labeled medium-sized. J is TRBJ2-7 and V is TRBV11-2; 7 bases map to TRBD1. CDR3 length: 15 residues. J lost 2 bases, V lost 5 bases, and 9 bases had no gene match. Per germline, CDR1 SGHAT and CDR2 FQNNGV. The CDR3 loop reads CASSPNGQATYEQYF. The CDR3, as DNA: TGTGCCAGCAGCCCCAACGGACAGGCTACCTACGAGCAGTACTTC.

In DNA form, the CDR3 reads TGTGCCAGTAGTACCATCGACAGAATCTCTGGAAACACCATATATTTT. It encodes CASSTIDRISGNTIYF. The genes are TRBV19 and TRBJ1-3; the D gene is possibly TRBD1 (5 bases). With 4 bases removed from V and 0 bases from J, the gap between germline ends came to 13 bases. CDR3 length: 16 amino acids. Germline V CDR1 and CDR2: LNHDA, SQIVND (reference sequence).

The V and J genes are TRBV19 and TRBJ1-4; the match to TRBD1 covers 8 bases. V was pared by 6 bases and J by 5 bases, with 5 bases of the junction left unmatched. Germline V lookup: CDR1 LNHDA, CDR2 SQIVND (reference sequence). This CDR3 contains 14 residues. The CDR3 protein is CASSRQGKNEKLFF. Here the CDR3 DNA reads TGTGCCAGTAGCCGACAGGGGAAGAATGAAAAACTGTTTTTT.

This sequence joins TRBV7-9 and TRBJ2-2; 8 bases match TRBD1. Germline V gives CDR1 SEHNR, CDR2 FQNEAQ (reference sequence). The CDR3 runs to 19 residues. The junction had 18 bases not matched to a gene; V was cut back by 2 bases and J by 7 bases. This CDR3 is CASSLFNIGQGNFIGELFF. The CDR3 DNA reads as TGTGCCAGCAGCTTATTTAACATAGGACAGGGAAATTTCATCGGGGAGCTGTTTTTT.

The chain uses TRBV21-1 and TRBJ2-1; no DNA check was done on the table's D call, TRBD2. TRBV21-1 is a listed pseudogene. CDR3 length: 18 amino acids. In DNA form, the CDR3 reads TGTGCCAGCAGCAAAGAGGAAGCTCAGCGGGGTGGGTTCGATGAGCAGTTCTTC. This gives the protein CASSKEEAQRGGFDEQFF.

This chain connects TRBV7-2 to TRBJ2-1, with D perhaps matching TRBD2 (6 bases). Germline V CDR1 and CDR2: SGHTA, FQGNSA. The V gene lost 6 bases and the J gene lost 4 bases, with 13 bases spanning the gap. This CDR3 has 14 amino acids. CDR3: CASRATRDYNEQFF. The DNA of the CDR3 is TGTGCCAGCAGAGCGACTAGGGATTACAATGAGCAGTTCTTC.

The chain has TRBV18 and TRBJ2-1, with D tentatively TRBD2 (5 bases). This CDR3 has 13 amino acids. Trimming stripped 2 bases from V and 7 bases from J, with 9 bases between. Germline values: CDR1 KGHSH, CDR2 LQKENI. CDR3 bases: TGTGCCAGCTCACCAATGTCGGGGAATGAGCAGTTCTTC. Protein sequence: CASSPMSGNEQFF.

The chain joins TRBV18 to TRBJ2-7; 7 bases are a match to TRBD2. Germline loops: CDR1 KGHSH, CDR2 LQKENI. The CDR3 consists of 16 residues. Unmatched junction bases numbered 16, after V lost 5 bases and J lost 6 bases. CDR3 in DNA: TGTGCCAGCTCAAGAATGGGGGGGGAGCACTCTCGCGAGCAGTACTTC. Translating gives CASSRMGGEHSREQYF.

The chain couples TRBV11-2 to TRBJ2-1, with 8 positions matching TRBD1. The CDR3 spans 12 residues. CDR1 SGHAT and CDR2 FQNNGV come from the germline V gene. With V trimmed by 8 bases and J by 7 bases, 4 bases remained unmatched. The CDR3, as DNA: TGTGCCAGCGGAAGACAGGGGAATGAGCAGTTCTTC. The encoded protein is CASGRQGNEQFF. Together with reference TRBV11-2 and TRBJ2-1, the CDR3 gives the full variable domain: EAGVAQSPRYKIIEKRQSVAFWCNPISGHATLYWYQQILGQGPKLLIQFQNNGVVDDSQLPKDRFSAERLKGVDSTLKIQPAKLEDSAVYLCASGRQGNEQFFGPGTRLTVL.

Comments on this clone: Within the sample, other DNA sequences also encode this same CDR3. The rearrangement joins TRBV11-2 to TRBJ1-2; D uncertain. CDR1 and CDR2 from the germline V gene are SGHAT and FQNNGV. V was trimmed by 5 bases and J by 5 bases, leaving 9 bases between them. The CDR3 consists of 12 residues. DNA for the CDR3: TGTGCCAGCAGCCCCAGAGGGTATGGCTACACCTTC. Protein sequence: CASSPRGYGYTF. Complete variable domain (other parts from reference TRBV11-2 and TRBJ1-2): EAGVAQSPRYKIIEKRQSVAFWCNPISGHATLYWYQQILGQGPKLLIQFQNNGVVDDSQLPKDRFSAERLKGVDSTLKIQPAKLEDSAVYLCASSPRGYGYTFGSGTRLTVV.